These 9 T cell receptor beta chains were all obtained from the same sample, sequenced in a study of blood T cell repertoires in COVID-19. TCRdb's table, derived via immunoSEQ multiplex PCR, lists solely in-frame clones and lacks some. This table holds approximately 200,000 clones, 81% found once. The source material was PBMCs or T cells enriched from blood (not recorded which). The receptors originated from a man aged 40-49 years who had recovered from COVID-19.

The chain uses TRBV5-1 and TRBJ1-1, with 8 bases identical to TRBD1. The CDR3 length is 14 residues. J was trimmed by 1 base and V by 5 bases; bases with no gene match: 4. Germline lookup yields CDR1 SGHRS and CDR2 YFSETQ. The CDR3 reads CASRRTGTNTEAFF. CDR3 nucleotide sequence: TGCGCCAGCAGACGGACAGGGACGAACACTGAAGCTTTCTTT. The full variable domain, in which reference TRBV5-1 and TRBJ1-1 provide the parts outside the CDR3, is KAGVTQTPRYLIKTRGQQVTLSCSPISGHRSVSWYQQTPGQGLQFLFEYFSETQRNKGNFPGRFSGRQFSNSRSEMNVSTLELGDSALYLCASRRTGTNTEAFFGQGTRLTVV.

In this sample, this clone turned up many times. This chain connects TRBV9 to TRBJ2-7, with 9 bases aligning to TRBD1. The ends lost 3 bases at V and 3 bases at J; junction bases unmatched: 7. Per the germline V gene, CDR1 is SGDLS and CDR2 is YYNGEE. The CDR3 has 15 amino acids. The CDR3 sequence: CASSANRGPHYEQYF. The CDR3 DNA is TGTGCCAGCAGCGCAAACAGGGGGCCGCACTACGAGCAGTACTTC. The whole variable domain, filled in from reference TRBV9 and TRBJ2-7, reads DSGVTQTPKHLITATGQRVTLRCSPRSGDLSVYWYQQSLDQGLQFLIQYYNGEERAKGNILERFSAQQFPDLHSELNLSSLELGDSALYFCASSANRGPHYEQYFGPGTRLTVT.

The V gene is TRBV11-2, the J gene TRBJ2-7; 7 bases align to TRBD1. Germline CDR1 reads SGHAT; CDR2 reads FQNNGV. CDR3 size: 15 residues. The junction had 8 bases not matched to a gene; V was cut back by 4 bases and J by 2 bases. Here the CDR3 reads CASSSPDQGAYEQYF. The CDR3 bases are TGTGCCAGCAGCTCCCCGGACCAGGGGGCCTACGAGCAGTACTTC.

The V gene is TRBV6-2 or TRBV6-3, the J gene TRBJ2-1; D is uncertain. The CDR3 spans 13 residues. Germline V lookup: CDR1 MNHEY, CDR2 SVGEGT. V was cut by 2 bases and J by 6 bases, with 8 bases left in between. In DNA form, the CDR3 reads TGTGCCAGCAGTTACCTTAGTCTCAATGAGCAGTTCTTC. This codes for CASSYLSLNEQFF.

This clone came up a few times. This rearrangement joins TRBV13 to TRBJ2-3; D is unresolved. Trimming removed 4 bases at V and 1 base at J, with 12 bases between. CDR1 is PRHDT, CDR2 FYEKMQ, per germline (reference sequence). This CDR3 has 15 amino acids. CDR3 residues: CASSSQLVGTDTQYF. CDR3 nucleotide sequence: TGTGCCAGCAGCTCCCAATTAGTTGGCACAGATACGCAGTATTTT.

This clone was recorded once. The chain joins TRBV2 to TRBJ1-5; TRBD1 might be the D (5 bases). Germline lookup yields CDR1 SNHLY and CDR2 FYNNEI. Trimming left V 6 bases short and J 6 bases short, with 15 bases between. The CDR3 totals 14 residues. The chain's CDR3 is CASSREGVAQPQHF. CDR3 bases: TGTGCCAGCAGCAGGGAGGGAGTGGCTCAGCCCCAGCATTTT. Full variable domain (missing parts from reference TRBV2 and TRBJ1-5): EPEVTQTPSHQVTQMGQEVILRCVPISNHLYFYWYRQILGQKVEFLVSFYNNEISEKSEIFDDQFSVERPDGSNFTLKIRSTKLEDSAMYFCASSREGVAQPQHFGDGTRLSIL.

This chain joins TRBV14 and TRBJ2-4; D unclear. CDR3 size: 16 residues. CDR1 SGHDN and CDR2 FVKESK come from the germline V gene. V lost 2 bases and J 1 base, leaving 12 bases between the germline ends. CDR3 residues: CASSQLMGSAKNIQYF. The CDR3 DNA reads TGTGCCAGCAGCCAACTTATGGGCTCGGCCAAAAACATTCAGTACTTC.

The rearrangement links TRBV5-1 to TRBJ1-5; D unclear. The V and J ends lost 4 bases and 5 bases respectively, with 16 bases between them. From germline, CDR1 is SGHRS and CDR2 YFSETQ. This CDR3 is 15 amino acids long. CDR3 loop: CASSAEGSSHQPQHF. In DNA, the CDR3 is TGCGCCAGCAGCGCCGAGGGCAGTTCCCATCAGCCCCAGCATTTT.

Comment on this clone: Since no conserved phenylalanine or tryptophan closes the CDR3, a read error is the likely cause. The DNA is omitted, as the CDR3 cannot be located on it reliably, and the CDR3 follows TCRdb's listing. This rearrangement joins TRBV6-9 to TRBJ1-2; the D call in the table, TRBD1, was not verified against the DNA. CDR1 and CDR2 from the germline V gene are MNHGY and SVAAGI. The CDR3 length equals 10 residues, ends included. The CDR3 spells CASSCYSGKV.